The clone carrying this T cell receptor beta chain was recorded only once. Patients of the Seattle cohort, enrolled during active infection, were followed longitudinally. The data are from a study of blood T cell repertoires in COVID-19. Study overall: Acute-phase and convalescent COVID-19 samples originated in the United States, Italy and Spain. From T cells, B-cell-depleted T cells, or PBMCs came the material, which was cDNA or gDNA.

Generated by immunoSEQ multiplex PCR, the TCRdb table keeps only in-frame clones and is missing some. This sample carries about 120,000 clones, 86% of them seen once, and the ten largest clones take about an eighth. The CDR3 totals 13 residues. J lost 7 bases, V lost 4 bases, and 6 bases had no gene match. Germline CDR1 reads SQVTM; CDR2 reads ANQGSEA. V is TRBV29-1 and J is TRBJ1-4, with 7 bases aligning to TRBD1. The sequencing sample was made of peripheral blood. This sequence originates from a woman in her sixties or seventies with COVID-19, enrolled during active disease. CDR3 region: CSVGRTGSEKLFF. The CDR3, as DNA: TGCAGCGTTGGGCGGACAGGTTCTGAAAAACTGTTTTTT.